This is a list of T cell receptor beta chains from one sample in a study of blood T cells in healthy people across ages. TCRdb reprocessed the 5' RACE reads with MiXCR, giving one entry per CDR3 protein. The sample holds 1.5 million to 2 million distinct CDR3 sequences, about 30% seen once. Sequencing used blood. These receptors originate from a woman aged 25 to 45 in good health. CDR3s include the opening cysteine and the closing phenylalanine or tryptophan. D genes are given only for firm matches. Some rows have no size entry. The others give once, few or many, or a class for an expanded clone.

>TRBJ2-1|TRBD2|TRBV2|-
CASSEALGSGGLYNEQFF
TGTGCCAGCAGTGAAGCGCTGGGGAGCGGGGGGCTCTACAATGAGCAGTTCTTC
>TRBJ2-5|-|TRBV5-5|-
CASSLRTATQETQYF
TGTGCCAGCAGCCTACGGACTGCGACTCAAGAGACCCAGTACTTC
>TRBJ1-2|-|TRBV6-2/TRBV6-3|-
CASSYPGAYGYTF
TGTGCCAGCAGTTACCCGGGGGCCTATGGCTACACCTTC
>TRBJ2-5|-|TRBV7-2|many
CASSLNGAKKETQYF
TGTGCCAGCAGCTTAAACGGGGCCAAGAAAGAGACCCAGTACTTC
>TRBJ2-7|-|TRBV7-2|many
CASSRLLSSYEQYF
TGTGCCAGCAGCCGACTGTTAAGCTCCTACGAGCAGTACTTC
>TRBJ2-5|-|TRBV3-1|-
CASSRMAGQRQETQYF
TGTGCCAGCAGCCGCATGGCGGGGCAACGCCAAGAGACCCAGTACTTC
>TRBJ2-3|-|TRBV20-1|-
CSAIADTQYF
TGCAGTGCCATAGCAGATACGCAGTATTTT
>TRBJ2-7|-|TRBV19|-
CASTVRGVFWSYEQYF
TGTGCCAGTACGGTGAGAGGGGTGTTCTGGTCCTACGAGCAGTACTTC
>TRBJ2-7|-|TRBV11-1|many
CASSLDKPPYEQYF
TGTGCCAGCAGCTTGGACAAGCCTCCCTACGAGCAGTACTTC
>TRBJ2-3|TRBD2|TRBV20-1|-
CSTPSGGATDTQYF
TGCAGTACCCCTAGCGGGGGGGCAACAGATACGCAGTATTTT
>TRBJ2-1|TRBD2|TRBV2|-
CTSRKREGREQFF
TGTACCAGCAGAAAGCGGGAGGGCCGTGAGCAGTTCTTC
>TRBJ1-2|-|TRBV5-5|many
CASSADGLTLMGYTF
TGTGCCAGCAGCGCGGACGGCCTAACCCTTATGGGCTACACCTTC
>TRBJ2-7|-|TRBV6-1|-
CASSLRQVNYEQYF
TGTGCCAGCAGCCTCCGACAGGTAAACTACGAGCAGTACTTC
>TRBJ2-7|-|TRBV20-1|-
CSAKRSYEQYF
TGCAGTGCGAAACGCTCTTACGAGCAGTACTTC
>TRBJ2-7|TRBD1|TRBV2|-
CATKNRDSYEQYF
TGTGCCACCAAGAACCGGGACAGCTACGAGCAGTACTTC
>TRBJ2-1|TRBD2|TRBV7-8|-
CASSLAGLAGASYNEQFF
TGTGCCAGCAGCTTAGCGGGGCTAGCGGGAGCCTCCTACAATGAGCAGTTCTTC
>TRBJ2-1|-|TRBV6-5|-
CASRSAGTNNEQFF
TGTGCCAGCAGGTCCGCCGGGACCAACAATGAGCAGTTCTTC
>TRBJ1-1|TRBD1|TRBV20-1|few
CSASLGQGAATAFF
TGCAGTGCTAGTTTGGGACAGGGGGCGGCAACGGCTTTCTTT
>TRBJ2-4|TRBD1|TRBV6-1|many
CASSASGQPRNIQYF
TGTGCCAGCAGTGCTTCGGGACAGCCCCGGAACATTCAGTACTTC
>TRBJ1-4|TRBD1|TRBV25-1|-
CASSELDREDEKLFF
TGTGCCAGCAGTGAACTTGACAGGGAAGATGAAAAACTGTTTTTT
>TRBJ2-5|-|TRBV10-3|once
CASRSESETQYF
TGTGCCAGCAGATCCGAGTCAGAGACCCAGTACTTC
>TRBJ2-1|TRBD2|TRBV12-3/TRBV12-4|-
CASSSAGGAYNEQFF
TGTGCCAGCAGTTCAGCGGGAGGCGCCTACAATGAGCAGTTCTTC